This T cell receptor beta chain was obtained from a study of early stage breast cancer tumors. Study-level information: Invasive lobular carcinomas made up about 30% of the 12 ER+/PR+/HER2- tumors. Study-level results: Tumor and normal breast were distinguished via blood comparison in most of the 16 patients. Commonly generated sequences made up most enriched TCRB sequences shared between patients. Functional markers like CD4, CD8 and FOXP3 were missed in bulk sequencing.

There are a few counts of this clone. The antigen is unknown. TCRdb's table, derived via immunoSEQ multiplex PCR, lists solely in-frame clones and lacks some. This sample yields nearly 70,000 clones, of which 80% are seen a single time; about 4.8% belongs to the top ten. The CDR3 covers 13 residues. V shed 5 bases and J shed 3 bases, with 10 bases lying between them. The V gene's germline CDR1 is MDHEN and CDR2 SYDVKM. The sequenced material came from blood. This clonotype was sampled from a person aged 40 to 49 with breast cancer. V usage is TRBV28 and J usage is TRBJ1-2; possible D gene TRBD1, 6 bases. The CDR3 spells CASSIGGHYGYTF. The CDR3 nucleotides are TGTGCCAGCAGTATAGGGGGGCACTATGGCTACACCTTC.